The rows below give T cell receptor beta chains drawn from one sample of a study of post-analysis software for immune sequencing data. TCRdb ran MiXCR on the PCR reads and lists one entry per CDR3 protein. The sample holds roughly 160,000 distinct CDR3 sequences, under 40% seen once. Sequencing was performed on blood, taken after autologous hematopoietic stem cell transplantation. The origin of the receptors is a girl aged 5 to 17 with multiple sclerosis. Both conserved end residues are part of each CDR3. A D gene is named only where the DNA matches it firmly. Size tells how often a clone was seen (once, few, many) or the class of an expanded clone, and some rows leave it out.

d_gene: TRBD2; v_gene: TRBV3-1; j_gene: TRBJ2-5; abundance: few; CDR3aa: CASSQPPDERAGDQETQYF; CDR3nt: TGTGCCAGCAGCCAGCCACCGGACGAACGAGCGGGAGACCAAGAGACCCAGTACTTC
d_gene: TRBD1; v_gene: TRBV24-1; j_gene: TRBJ2-1; abundance: .; CDR3aa: CATSDTTGQGYNEQFF; CDR3nt: TGTGCCACCAGTGATACGACGGGACAGGGATACAATGAGCAGTTCTTC
d_gene: .; v_gene: TRBV19; j_gene: TRBJ1-2; abundance: few; CDR3aa: CASSMARAGDYGYTF; CDR3nt: TGTGCCAGTAGTATGGCACGGGCTGGTGACTATGGCTACACCTTC
d_gene: .; v_gene: TRBV5-1; j_gene: TRBJ2-1; abundance: .; CDR3aa: CASSKGLNNEQFF; CDR3nt: TGCGCCAGCAGCAAGGGACTTAACAATGAGCAGTTCTTC
d_gene: TRBD1; v_gene: TRBV15; j_gene: TRBJ2-1; abundance: few; CDR3aa: CATSRLGQGAYNEQFF; CDR3nt: TGTGCCACCAGCAGACTCGGACAGGGGGCATACAATGAGCAGTTCTTC
d_gene: .; v_gene: TRBV20-1; j_gene: TRBJ2-1; abundance: many; CDR3aa: CSARDGQQGYNEQFF; CDR3nt: TGCAGTGCTAGAGATGGCCAGCAAGGATATAATGAGCAGTTCTTC
d_gene: TRBD2; v_gene: TRBV11-3; j_gene: TRBJ2-1; abundance: .; CDR3aa: CASSLVSGSLEQFF; CDR3nt: TGTGCCAGCAGCTTAGTTAGCGGGAGTCTTGAGCAGTTCTTC
d_gene: .; v_gene: TRBV27; j_gene: TRBJ2-7; abundance: .; CDR3aa: CASSGPGYEQYF; CDR3nt: TGTGCCAGCAGTGGACCTGGCTACGAGCAGTACTTC
d_gene: TRBD2; v_gene: TRBV6-1; j_gene: TRBJ2-1; abundance: few; CDR3aa: CASSERGGTTHYNEQFF; CDR3nt: TGTGCCAGCAGTGAAAGAGGTGGGACTACCCACTACAATGAGCAGTTCTTC
d_gene: TRBD1; v_gene: TRBV29-1; j_gene: TRBJ2-5; abundance: few; CDR3aa: CSAEDRGLGETQYF; CDR3nt: TGCAGCGCTGAAGACAGGGGGTTGGGTGAGACCCAGTACTTC
d_gene: .; v_gene: TRBV19; j_gene: TRBJ1-1; abundance: .; CDR3aa: CASSIVGFNTDAFF; CDR3nt: TGTGCCAGTAGTATAGTAGGGTTTAACACTGATGCTTTCTTT
d_gene: .; v_gene: TRBV7-2; j_gene: TRBJ2-3; abundance: .; CDR3aa: CASSPYPTEDTQYF; CDR3nt: TGTGCCAGCAGCCCATACCCGACAGAGGATACGCAGTATTTT
d_gene: TRBD1; v_gene: TRBV6-5; j_gene: TRBJ2-7; abundance: many; CDR3aa: CASSLDRAGEQYF; CDR3nt: TGTGCCAGCAGCCTGGACAGGGCGGGCGAGCAGTACTTC
d_gene: .; v_gene: TRBV20-1; j_gene: TRBJ1-2; abundance: .; CDR3aa: CSARERFEGYTF; CDR3nt: TGCAGTGCTAGGGAGAGATTTGAAGGCTACACCTTC
d_gene: .; v_gene: TRBV29-1; j_gene: TRBJ2-1; abundance: many; CDR3aa: CSAAEGGGNEQFF; CDR3nt: TGCAGCGCCGCGGAGGGGGGTGGAAATGAGCAGTTCTTC
d_gene: TRBD2; v_gene: TRBV20-1; j_gene: TRBJ2-1; abundance: few; CDR3aa: CSAVSGKGYNEQFF; CDR3nt: TGCAGTGCGGTTAGCGGGAAAGGCTACAATGAGCAGTTCTTC
d_gene: .; v_gene: TRBV24-1; j_gene: TRBJ2-1; abundance: few; CDR3aa: CATSARAGPPHNEQFF; CDR3nt: TGTGCCACCAGTGCTCGGGCAGGGCCCCCTCATAATGAGCAGTTCTTC
d_gene: TRBD1; v_gene: TRBV20-1; j_gene: TRBJ1-4; abundance: .; CDR3aa: CSAEDRASEKLFF; CDR3nt: TGCAGTGCTGAGGACAGGGCAAGCGAAAAACTGTTTTTT
d_gene: .; v_gene: TRBV5-6; j_gene: TRBJ2-4; abundance: .; CDR3aa: CASSGGLAKNIQYF; CDR3nt: TGTGCCAGCAGCGGAGGGTTAGCCAAAAACATTCAGTACTTC
d_gene: TRBD2; v_gene: TRBV28; j_gene: TRBJ2-7; abundance: few; CDR3aa: CASSLRLAGVNEQYF; CDR3nt: TGTGCCAGCAGTTTGAGACTAGCGGGAGTCAACGAGCAGTACTTC
d_gene: TRBD1; v_gene: TRBV27; j_gene: TRBJ2-1; abundance: .; CDR3aa: CASTDRDRGPNEQFF; CDR3nt: TGTGCCAGCACCGACCGGGACAGGGGCCCCAATGAGCAGTTCTTC
d_gene: .; v_gene: TRBV30; j_gene: TRBJ2-1; abundance: few; CDR3aa: CAWWLEGYDEQFF; CDR3nt: TGTGCCTGGTGGTTAGAGGGGTACGATGAGCAGTTCTTC
d_gene: TRBD1; v_gene: TRBV6-5; j_gene: TRBJ2-1; abundance: many; CDR3aa: CASRGQGLHNEQFF; CDR3nt: TGTGCCAGCAGGGGACAGGGGTTACACAATGAGCAGTTCTTC
d_gene: TRBD2; v_gene: TRBV7-9; j_gene: TRBJ2-1; abundance: few; CDR3aa: CASSLVLAGVSYNEQFF; CDR3nt: TGTGCCAGCAGCTTAGTGCTAGCGGGAGTTTCCTACAATGAGCAGTTCTTC
d_gene: .; v_gene: TRBV21-1; j_gene: TRBJ1-1; abundance: .; CDR3aa: CASSGSDRGRVDTEAFF; CDR3nt: TGTGCCAGCAGCGGGTCAGACAGGGGGAGGGTCGACACTGAAGCTTTCTTT
d_gene: TRBD2; v_gene: TRBV12-3/TRBV12-4; j_gene: TRBJ2-6; abundance: few; CDR3aa: CASRFGRTTVGTGANVLTF; CDR3nt: TGTGCCAGCAGATTCGGGAGGACGACCGTTGGGACTGGGGCCAACGTCCTGACTTTC
d_gene: TRBD1; v_gene: TRBV11-2; j_gene: TRBJ2-1; abundance: many; CDR3aa: CASQSYAGTGKGNEQFF; CDR3nt: TGTGCCAGCCAAAGTTACGCCGGGACAGGGAAAGGCAATGAGCAGTTCTTC
d_gene: TRBD2; v_gene: TRBV14; j_gene: TRBJ2-3; abundance: .; CDR3aa: CASSQDPGLAGGDTQYF; CDR3nt: TGTGCCAGCAGCCAAGACCCTGGACTAGCGGGAGGAGATACGCAGTATTTT
d_gene: .; v_gene: TRBV18; j_gene: TRBJ2-5; abundance: .; CDR3aa: CASSRLGETQYF; CDR3nt: TGTGCCAGCTCACGCTTGGGGGAGACCCAGTACTTC
d_gene: TRBD2; v_gene: TRBV28; j_gene: TRBJ2-7; abundance: few; CDR3aa: CASWGGSSEQYF; CDR3nt: TGTGCCAGCTGGGGAGGGAGTTCCGAGCAGTACTTC
d_gene: TRBD2; v_gene: TRBV5-1; j_gene: TRBJ2-3; abundance: .; CDR3aa: CASSLAASGRDTQYF; CDR3nt: TGCGCCAGCAGCTTGGCCGCTAGCGGGAGAGATACGCAGTATTTT
d_gene: TRBD1; v_gene: TRBV5-1; j_gene: TRBJ1-2; abundance: .; CDR3aa: CASSSGQLYGCTF; CDR3nt: TGCGCCAGCAGCTCGGGACAGCTATATGGCTGCACCTTC
d_gene: TRBD2; v_gene: TRBV28; j_gene: TRBJ2-7; abundance: .; CDR3aa: CASKTSGASYEQYF; CDR3nt: TGTGCCAGCAAGACTAGCGGGGCCTCCTACGAGCAGTACTTC
d_gene: .; v_gene: TRBV9; j_gene: TRBJ2-1; abundance: many; CDR3aa: CASSVEMLGLASYNEQFF; CDR3nt: TGTGCCAGCAGCGTAGAAATGCTTGGGCTAGCGTCCTACAATGAGCAGTTCTTC
d_gene: .; v_gene: TRBV6-5; j_gene: TRBJ2-7; abundance: few; CDR3aa: CATQGPSSYEQYF; CDR3nt: TGTGCCACCCAGGGTCCTAGCTCCTACGAGCAGTACTTC
d_gene: .; v_gene: TRBV7-8; j_gene: TRBJ2-1; abundance: .; CDR3aa: CASSLTADSSYNEQFF; CDR3nt: TGTGCCAGCAGCCTTACAGCTGATAGCTCCTACAATGAGCAGTTCTTC
d_gene: .; v_gene: TRBV7-2; j_gene: TRBJ1-2; abundance: .; CDR3aa: CASSRQGYPLDYGYTF; CDR3nt: TGTGCCAGCAGCCGCCAGGGGTACCCCCTTGACTATGGCTACACCTTC